Each of the 3 T cell receptor beta chains below was sequenced from the same sample in a study of CD8 T cells in Susac syndrome. Random hexamers served to reverse transcribe roughly 0.45 to 1 ug RNA. Each CDR3 protein gets one entry after TCRdb re-called the immunoSEQ multiplex PCR reads with MiXCR. The sample shows under 250,000 distinct CDR3 sequences, less than 95% of them seen only once. The sample taken for sequencing was CD4+ T cells from PBMCs. The source of these receptors is a human donor with Susac syndrome.

The chain combines TRBV29-1 with TRBJ2-7, with D uncertain. Germline V lookup: CDR1 SQVTM, CDR2 ANQGSEA. V was shortened by 7 bases and J by 0 bases, with 10 bases between the two germline ends. The CDR3 sequence is 12 residues long. CDR3 in DNA: TGCAGCGCCAATGACGGCTCCTACGAGCAGTACTTC. Translation: CSANDGSYEQYF.

J is TRBJ2-7 and V is TRBV5-1, with D hard to call. The CDR3 is 16 amino acids. CDR1 and CDR2 from the germline V gene are SGHRS and YFSETQ. Trimming cost V 0 bases and J 0 bases, with 13 bases left between them. The CDR3, as DNA: TGCGCCAGCAGCTTGGGAGCGCAGATATCCTCCTACGAGCAGTACTTC. This encodes CASSLGAQISSYEQYF.

The J gene is TRBJ1-1, the V gene TRBV19; perhaps TRBD1 as D (5 bases). The germline CDR1 and CDR2 sequences are LNHDA and SQIVND (reference sequence). The CDR3 is 18 amino acids. Trimming removed 0 bases from V and 0 bases from J, with 17 bases in between. In DNA form, the CDR3 reads TGTGCCAGTAGTATAGATCCTCAGGGAGTTTATATGAACACTGAAGCTTTCTTT. Protein: CASSIDPQGVYMNTEAFF. Based on the CDR3 plus reference TRBV19 and TRBJ1-1, the full variable domain is DGGITQSPKYLFRKEGQNVTLSCEQNLNHDAMYWYRQDPGQGLRLIYYSQIVNDFQKGDIAEGYSVSREKKESFPLTVTSAQKNPTAFYLCASSIDPQGVYMNTEAFFGQGTRLTVV.